The 24 T cell receptor beta chains below come from one sample, sequenced in a study of shared clonotypes between healthy human individuals. Assay used: immunoSEQ multiplex PCR; TCRdb lists only in-frame clones, some missing. The table shows more than 400,000 clones, with approximately 95% occurring only once. Sequencing was performed on naive CD4+ T cells sorted from blood. Subset in this sample: CD45RA+ positively selected. Every receptor here comes from a woman aged 30 to 39 in good health.

The rearrangement links TRBV19 to TRBJ2-3; 7 bases map to TRBD1. The CDR3 contains 14 residues. Losses at the gene ends were 10 bases for V and 0 bases for J; bases not matched to a gene: 7. CDR1 and CDR2 from the germline V gene are LNHDA and SQIVND (reference sequence). For the CDR3, the DNA is TGTGCCACTGAGGACAGGTTGAGCACAGATACGCAGTATTTT. Encoded protein: CATEDRLSTDTQYF.

This chain joins TRBV9 and TRBJ2-7; perhaps TRBD2 as D (6 bases). The CDR3 loop spans 14 amino acids. Trimming shortened V by 0 bases and J by 6 bases, and 13 bases separated the two germline ends. Germline CDR1 reads SGDLS; CDR2 reads YYNGEE. CDR3 protein: CASSVDPTSREQYF. Written as DNA, the CDR3 is TGTGCCAGCAGCGTAGACCCGACTAGTCGCGAGCAGTACTTC.

Remarks on this clone: The sample carries other DNA sequences with the same CDR3. The chain carries TRBV11-2 and TRBJ2-2; unclear D gene. V was clipped by 0 bases and J by 4 bases, with 3 bases between them. This CDR3 has 13 residues. Germline loops: CDR1 SGHAT, CDR2 FQNNGV. The CDR3, as DNA: TGTGCCAGCAGCTTAGATTCCACCGGGGAGCTGTTTTTT. Its protein product is CASSLDSTGELFF.

The chain couples TRBV5-1 to TRBJ2-1, with TRBD2 matching 7 bases. The germline gives CDR1 SGHRS, CDR2 YFSETQ. The CDR3 runs 15 residues. With 3 bases clipped from V and 3 bases from J, the junction kept 6 bases outside the gene matches. Written as DNA, the CDR3 is TGCGCCAGCAGCTCCTCTTCGGGAGGCTACAATGAGCAGTTCTTC. Its protein product is CASSSSSGGYNEQFF. Full variable domain (outside the CDR3, taken from reference TRBV5-1 and TRBJ2-1): KAGVTQTPRYLIKTRGQQVTLSCSPISGHRSVSWYQQTPGQGLQFLFEYFSETQRNKGNFPGRFSGRQFSNSRSEMNVSTLELGDSALYLCASSSSSGGYNEQFFGPGTRLTVL.

CDR3 protein: CASSVWRTSTDTQYF. CDR3 nucleotide sequence: TGTGCCAGCAGTGTCTGGCGAACTAGCACAGATACGCAGTATTTT. The chain joins TRBV6-1 to TRBJ2-3; D call uncertain. This CDR3 region has 15 residues. Per germline, CDR1 MNHNS and CDR2 SASEGT. With 4 bases removed from V and 0 bases from J, the gap between germline ends came to 11 bases.

The chain has TRBV5-1 and TRBJ2-7; 9 bases align to TRBD1. V dropped 4 bases and J dropped 3; count of bases not matched to a gene: 20. CDR3 length: 19 residues. Germline V lookup: CDR1 SGHRS, CDR2 YFSETQ. The CDR3 sequence is CASSAPGTGSSSGYYEQYF. Written as DNA, the CDR3 is TGCGCCAGCAGCGCCCCCGGGACAGGGTCGTCTAGCGGTTACTACGAGCAGTACTTC.

With regard to this clone: The same CDR3 arises from other DNA sequences in this sample as well. The CDR3 here is CASSFPGANVLTF. In DNA, the CDR3 is TGTGCCAGCAGTTTCCCCGGGGCCAACGTCCTGACTTTC. This chain links TRBV28 with TRBJ2-6; D gene unclear. The germline gives CDR1 MDHEN, CDR2 SYDVKM. The CDR3 covers 13 residues. Trimming removed 3 bases at V and 4 bases at J, with 4 bases between.

The V call is TRBV28, the J call TRBJ2-2; possible D gene TRBD2, 6 bases. This CDR3 has 14 residues. The germline V gene has CDR1 MDHEN and CDR2 SYDVKM. V dropped 6 bases and J dropped 6 bases, with 14 bases sitting between them. CDR3 bases: TGTGCCAGCAGGGACGGGAGCAGGTCCGGGGAGCTGTTTTTT. It yields the protein CASRDGSRSGELFF.

The V and J genes are TRBV5-6 and TRBJ2-3, with TRBD2 matching 9 bases. V trimming: 0 bases; J trimming: 2 bases; junction bases outside the gene matches: 4. Germline V gives CDR1 SGHDT, CDR2 YYEEEE. This CDR3 contains 16 residues. The chain's CDR3 is CASSLELAGLTDTQYF. The CDR3 DNA reads TGTGCCAGCAGCTTGGAACTAGCGGGCCTCACAGATACGCAGTATTTT.

CDR3 in amino acids: CSVEIQSNSYEQYF. In DNA form, the CDR3 reads TGCAGCGTTGAAATACAGAGCAACTCCTACGAGCAGTACTTC. J is TRBJ2-7 and V is TRBV29-1; no clear D gene. CDR1 and CDR2 from the germline V gene are SQVTM and ANQGSEA. CDR3 length: 14 amino acids. V gave up 2 bases and J gave up 0 bases, with 11 bases separating them.

The rearrangement links TRBV5-1 to TRBJ2-6; D assignment may be TRBD1 or TRBD2 (5 bases each). Germline V gives CDR1 SGHRS, CDR2 YFSETQ. The V gene lost 4 bases and the J gene lost 0 bases, with 14 bases spanning the gap. This CDR3 has 17 residues. The CDR3 region is CASSRKVGTSGANVLTF. CDR3 bases: TGCGCCAGCAGCCGGAAGGTGGGGACCTCTGGGGCCAACGTCCTGACTTTC.

V and J are TRBV9 and TRBJ2-7, with TRBD1 identical over 7 bases. The CDR3 has 14 residues. Per germline, CDR1 SGDLS and CDR2 YYNGEE. J was trimmed by 2 bases and V by 3 bases; bases with no gene match: 5. The DNA for the CDR3 is TGTGCCAGCAGCGCGGGACAGCCCCCCTACGAGCAGTACTTC. It yields the protein CASSAGQPPYEQYF. The full variable domain, rest sourced from reference TRBV9 and TRBJ2-7, is DSGVTQTPKHLITATGQRVTLRCSPRSGDLSVYWYQQSLDQGLQFLIQYYNGEERAKGNILERFSAQQFPDLHSELNLSSLELGDSALYFCASSAGQPPYEQYFGPGTRLTVT.

CDR3: CASSGMAGMSNQPQHF. The CDR3 bases are TGTGCCAGCAGTGGGATGGCAGGGATGAGCAATCAGCCCCAGCATTTT. The chain employs TRBV2 and TRBJ1-5, with D possibly being TRBD1 (5 bases). The length of the CDR3 is 16 residues. Germline V gene lookup returns CDR1 SNHLY and CDR2 FYNNEI. V was trimmed by 4 bases and J by 1 base, leaving 14 bases between them. The complete variable domain, with remaining parts taken from reference TRBV2 and TRBJ1-5, reads EPEVTQTPSHQVTQMGQEVILRCVPISNHLYFYWYRQILGQKVEFLVSFYNNEISEKSEIFDDQFSVERPDGSNFTLKIRSTKLEDSAMYFCASSGMAGMSNQPQHFGDGTRLSIL.

The V gene is TRBV28, the J gene TRBJ2-5, with 12 bases aligning to TRBD2. The CDR3 extends over 14 amino acids. The V gene's germline CDR1 is MDHEN and CDR2 SYDVKM. Unmatched junction bases numbered 5, after V lost 11 bases and J lost 1 base. The DNA of the CDR3 is TGTGCCGCTCGGACTAGCGGGGCCCAAGAGACCCAGTACTTC. As protein: CAARTSGAQETQYF.

The V gene is TRBV7-2, the J gene TRBJ2-1, with D maybe TRBD2 (6 bases). CDR3 length: 13 residues. Germline CDR1 reads SGHTA; CDR2 reads FQGNSA. With 2 bases removed from V and 7 bases from J, the gap between germline ends came to 9 bases. In DNA, the CDR3 is TGTGCCAGCAGCTTACTAAGCGGGAATGAGCAGTTCTTC. It codes for CASSLLSGNEQFF.

This chain links TRBV11-2 with TRBJ2-2, with D hard to call. CDR3 length: 13 amino acids. Germline assignment: CDR1 SGHAT and CDR2 FQNNGV. Deletions cut 6 bases from V and 6 bases from J, with 11 bases between. DNA of the CDR3: TGTGCCAGCAGGCGGATGGTGGCCGGGGAGCTGTTTTTT. Its translation: CASRRMVAGELFF.

The V call is TRBV28, the J call TRBJ2-3; 9 bases are a match to TRBD1. The CDR3 runs to 16 residues. CDR1 MDHEN and CDR2 SYDVKM come from the germline V gene. V shed 3 bases, J shed 3 bases, and the junction held 7 bases outside the gene matches. The CDR3 loop reads CASSFGTGSGTDTQYF. The CDR3 bases are TGTGCCAGCAGTTTCGGGACAGGGTCAGGGACAGATACGCAGTATTTT.

The gene calls are TRBV5-8 and TRBJ2-2; D not certain. V was shortened by 3 bases and J by 3 bases, with 12 bases between the two germline ends. CDR1 and CDR2 (germline): SGHTS, YDEGEE. The CDR3 covers 15 residues. The CDR3 DNA reads TGTGCCAGCAGCTCCGGACGGATTTACACCGGGGAGCTGTTTTTT. It is translated as CASSSGRIYTGELFF.

This chain joins TRBV7-2 and TRBJ2-7, with D possibly matching TRBD2 (6 bases). The CDR3 has 14 residues. The germline V and J ends were trimmed by 1 base and 3 bases, with 10 bases remaining between them. From germline, CDR1 is SGHTA and CDR2 FQGNSA. The CDR3 protein is CASSLGLVNYEQYF. The CDR3 DNA reads TGTGCCAGCAGCTTAGGACTAGTGAACTACGAGCAGTACTTC. Supplemented by reference TRBV7-2 and TRBJ2-7, the full variable domain reads GAGVSQSPSNKVTEKGKDVELRCDPISGHTALYWYRQSLGQGLEFLIYFQGNSAPDKSGLPSDRFSAERTGGSVSTLTIQRTQQEDSAVYLCASSLGLVNYEQYFGPGTRLTVT.

The chain carries TRBV6-1 and TRBJ2-7; no firm D call. The CDR3 is 14 residues long. Trimming took off 4 bases at V and 7 bases at J, with 17 bases between the two ends. CDR1 and CDR2 from the germline V gene are MNHNS and SASEGT. The CDR3 sequence is CASSVPLLASEQYF. The CDR3 bases are TGTGCCAGCAGTGTTCCTTTGTTGGCGTCGGAGCAGTACTTC.

The chain recombines TRBV15 with TRBJ1-4; weak D call: TRBD1 (5 bases). The CDR3 has 16 residues. Trimming shortened V by 0 bases and J by 3 bases, and 11 bases separated the two germline ends. In germline, CDR1 is LNHNV, CDR2 YYDKDF (reference sequence). The CDR3 is CATSRENRGSNEKLFF. The CDR3 DNA reads as TGTGCCACCAGCAGAGAAAACCGGGGGTCTAATGAAAAACTGTTTTTT.

The genes are TRBV5-1 and TRBJ1-1; TRBD1 matches 7 bases. CDR1 and CDR2 from the germline V gene are SGHRS and YFSETQ. The CDR3 spans 15 residues. The J segment lost 5 bases and the V segment lost 0 bases, leaving 7 bases of the junction unmatched. CDR3 region: CASSLVGQLGTEAFF. The CDR3 DNA reads as TGCGCCAGCAGCTTGGTGGGACAGCTAGGGACTGAAGCTTTCTTT. Supplemented by reference TRBV5-1 and TRBJ1-1, the full variable domain reads KAGVTQTPRYLIKTRGQQVTLSCSPISGHRSVSWYQQTPGQGLQFLFEYFSETQRNKGNFPGRFSGRQFSNSRSEMNVSTLELGDSALYLCASSLVGQLGTEAFFGQGTRLTVV.

DNA for the CDR3: TGCAGCGTTGTTGACCCCCCCGGCGGCTATGGCTACACCTTC. Translating gives CSVVDPPGGYGYTF. The rearrangement joins TRBV29-1 to TRBJ1-2; D gene ambiguous. The CDR3 is 14 residues long. Per the germline V gene, CDR1 is SQVTM and CDR2 is ANQGSEA. V was shortened by 4 bases and J by 4 bases, with 16 bases between the two germline ends.

The V gene is TRBV28, the J gene TRBJ1-6; D remains ambiguous. The V and J ends lost 5 bases and 9 bases respectively, with 17 bases between them. This CDR3 comprises 15 residues. Per germline, CDR1 MDHEN and CDR2 SYDVKM. In DNA form, the CDR3 reads TGTGCCAGCAGTCGAGTCCGAAAACGGACTTCACCCCTCCACTTT. Translating it yields CASSRVRKRTSPLHF.